Each of the 23 T cell receptor beta chains below was sequenced from the same sample in a study. Treg sorting used a CD4+CD25+CD127-/low gate. TCRdb re-called the 5' RACE reads with MiXCR, one entry per CDR3 protein. The data hold 9,500 to 14,000 distinct CDR3 sequences, with 27% observed a single time. The sequenced sample was Tregs sorted from a lymph node. These receptors originate from a female donor with breast cancer.

This clonotype is medium-sized (0.01 to 0.1%). The chain links TRBV4-2 to TRBJ1-1; D remains unclear. CDR1 is LGHNA and CDR2 is YNFKEQ in the germline V gene. Trimming stripped 9 bases from V and 1 base from J, with 6 bases between. The CDR3 loop spans 11 amino acids. For the CDR3, the DNA is TGTGCCAGTCGCGGGAACACTGAAGCTTTCTTT. Protein: CASRGNTEAFF.

This clonotype was counted only a few times. CDR3 loop: CASSSNSGSGGWVYNEQFF. Here the CDR3 DNA reads TGTGCCAGCAGTTCGAATAGCGGGAGCGGAGGGTGGGTCTACAATGAGCAGTTCTTC. The chain carries TRBV6-2 or TRBV6-3 and TRBJ2-1, with TRBD2 matching over 9 bases. Looked up from germline, CDR1 is MNHEY and CDR2 is SVGEGT. This CDR3 has 19 amino acids. J gave up 3 bases and V 4 bases, and 16 bases lay outside the gene matches.

As to this clonotype: A much larger clone differs by one base, so this may be a read error. V and J are TRBV9 and TRBJ2-1; D remains unclear. Germline V CDR1 and CDR2: SGDLS, YYNGEE. The CDR3 has 13 residues. The CDR3 nucleotides are TGTGCCGGCAGCGTAAGCTATCCTAATGAGCAGTTCTTC. It encodes CAGSVSYPNEQFF.

This clonotype was picked up many times. The V gene is TRBV24-1, the J gene TRBJ2-1, with a tentative D call TRBD1 (6 bases). The CDR3 is 13 amino acids. Looked up from germline, CDR1 is KGHDR and CDR2 is SFDVKD. V lost 0 bases and J 12 bases, leaving 11 bases between the germline ends. Here the CDR3 DNA reads TGTGCCACCAGTGATTTGCAGGGGCGGTGGCAGTTCTTC. Translation: CATSDLQGRWQFF.

About this clonotype itself: The conserved phenylalanine or tryptophan is not found at the CDR3 terminus, so this likely reflects a read error. The rearrangement links TRBV4-1 to TRBJ1-6, with a weak D call TRBD1 (5 bases). CDR1 and CDR2 (germline): MGHRA, YSYEKL. This CDR3 is built from 18 residues. With 0 bases removed from V and 8 bases from J, the gap between germline ends came to 20 bases. In DNA, the CDR3 is TGCGCCAGCAGCCAAGAGGCGACCGCCACAGGAGGGGATTCACCCCTCCACTAT. Encoded protein: CASSQEATATGGDSPLHY.

This rearrangement joins TRBV5-1 to TRBJ2-1, with 15 bases fitting TRBD2. The CDR3 has 17 amino acids. J gave up 7 bases and V 3 bases, and 8 bases lay outside the gene matches. From germline, CDR1 is SGHRS and CDR2 YFSETQ. CDR3 in amino acids: CASSYGGLAGGSNEQFF. DNA for the CDR3: TGCGCCAGCAGCTATGGGGGACTAGCGGGAGGATCTAATGAGCAGTTCTTC.

By proportion, this clonotype is medium-sized (0.01 to 0.1%). V is TRBV6-5 and J is TRBJ1-2; TRBD1 matches 7 bases. Germline V gene data show CDR1 as MNHEY and CDR2 as SVGAGI. The CDR3 runs to 13 residues. V lost 0 bases to trimming and J lost 8 bases; unmatched junction nucleotides: 3. The CDR3 DNA is TGTGCCAGCAGTTACTCGTCAGGGGGAGGCTACACCTTC. This translates into CASSYSSGGGYTF.

This clonotype was counted many times. This chain joins TRBV20-1 and TRBJ2-1; TRBD1 aligns across 11 bases. CDR1 and CDR2 from the germline V gene are DFQATT and SNEGSKA (reference sequence). The CDR3 spans 16 residues. The J segment lost 6 bases and the V segment lost 0 bases, leaving 7 bases of the junction unmatched. CDR3 sequence reads: CSARDLGQGVLNEQFF. CDR3 bases: TGCAGTGCTAGAGATTTGGGACAGGGGGTTCTCAATGAGCAGTTCTTC.

Of note for this clonotype: One end of the junction is discordant with germline, which a read error may explain. The chain uses TRBV5-1 and TRBJ1-1; a weak D match, TRBD1 (5 bases). The CDR3 is 12 amino acids. From germline, CDR1 is SGHRS and CDR2 YFSETQ. The CDR3 nucleotides are TGCGCCAACAAGGAGGGGAACACCGAAGCTTTCTTT. It yields the protein CANKEGNTEAFF.

Note on this clonotype: The CDR3 carries no conserved terminal phenylalanine or tryptophan, so it likely arises from a read error. The chain is built from TRBV27 and TRBJ2-1, with D possibly matching TRBD2 (6 bases). This CDR3 has 17 residues. The V end was cut by 5 bases, the J end by 1 base, with 18 bases between. CDR1 is MNHEY, CDR2 SMNVEV, per germline (reference sequence). CDR3 sequence (DNA): TGTGCCAGCAGTCAACGGACTACTTACCCTTCCTACAATGAGCAGTTCCTC. Translating it yields CASSQRTTYPSYNEQFL.

The sample holds many counts of this clonotype. V and J are TRBV5-1 and TRBJ2-5; weak D call: TRBD2 (5 bases). In germline, CDR1 is SGHRS, CDR2 YFSETQ. V was trimmed by 1 base and J by 3 bases, leaving 7 bases between them. The CDR3 sequence is 13 residues long. DNA for the CDR3: TGCGCCAGCAGCTTGTCGGGGAAAGAGACCCAGTACTTC. It specifies CASSLSGKETQYF. The complete variable domain, with remaining parts taken from reference TRBV5-1 and TRBJ2-5, reads KAGVTQTPRYLIKTRGQQVTLSCSPISGHRSVSWYQQTPGQGLQFLFEYFSETQRNKGNFPGRFSGRQFSNSRSEMNVSTLELGDSALYLCASSLSGKETQYFGPGTRLLVL.

The chain recombines TRBV4-1 with TRBJ2-7, with no clear D. V was shortened by 4 bases and J by 2 bases, with 21 bases between the two germline ends. The germline CDR1 and CDR2 sequences are MGHRA and YSYEKL. There are 17 residues in the CDR3. The CDR3 DNA reads TGCGCCAGCAGCCCTCACTTCAACGAAGGAGAGGCCTACGAGCAGTACTTC. Amino acids: CASSPHFNEGEAYEQYF.

V usage is TRBV11-2 and J usage is TRBJ2-2; D remains unclear. Germline CDR1 SGHAT, CDR2 FQNNGV. The CDR3 sequence is 13 residues long. Trimming cost V 1 base and J 6 bases, with 6 bases left between them. The DNA for the CDR3 is TGTGCCAGCAGCTTAGTATCAGCCGGGGAGCTGTTTTTT. Residues: CASSLVSAGELFF.

This clonotype was detected ten times or more. This clone may be a read error of a much larger clone one base away. J is TRBJ1-5 and V is TRBV15, with D maybe TRBD1 (5 bases). CDR3 length: 15 residues. Looked up from germline, CDR1 is LNHNV and CDR2 is YYDKDF (reference sequence). For the CDR3, the DNA is TGTGCCACCAGCACCGGGGGGGTCAGCAATCAGTCCCAGCATTTT. This gives the protein CATSTGGVSNQSQHF.

This clonotype has only one observation. Since a much larger clone is just one base distant, this may be a read error. The rearrangement uses TRBV9 and TRBJ2-3; the D gene is possibly TRBD2 (5 bases). Per the germline V gene, CDR1 is SGDLS and CDR2 is YYNGEE. The CDR3 consists of 14 residues. The V end was cut by 3 bases, the J end by 6 bases, with 14 bases between. The DNA for the CDR3 is TGTGCCAGCAGCGATGGAAGCCGGAGGGATACGCAGTATTTT. Translating gives CASSDGSRRDTQYF.

This clonotype is labeled as medium-sized. The CDR3 spells CASSLVFGQRNEQFF. DNA of the CDR3: TGTGCCAGCAGCTTAGTCTTCGGGCAGCGCAATGAGCAGTTCTTC. The chain couples TRBV11-2 to TRBJ2-1; D is unresolved. Germline assignment: CDR1 SGHAT and CDR2 FQNNGV. Trimming stripped 1 base from V and 6 bases from J, with 13 bases between. The CDR3 is made up of 15 amino acids.

This clonotype was counted only a few times. The chain recombines TRBV24-1 with TRBJ2-2; tentatively, D is TRBD1 (6 bases). With 4 bases removed from V and 5 bases from J, the gap between germline ends came to 10 bases. There are 14 residues in the CDR3. Germline V gene sequence: CDR1 KGHDR, CDR2 SFDVKD. The CDR3 DNA reads TGTGCCACCAGTGACAACAGGGAAACCGGGGAGCTGTTTTTT. This sequence encodes CATSDNRETGELFF.

In this sample, this clonotype is medium-sized (0.01 to 0.1%). The J gene is TRBJ2-7, the V gene TRBV5-6; 7 nucleotides agree with TRBD1. Trimming took 4 bases from V and 3 from J; bases not matched to a gene: 7. Germline loops: CDR1 SGHDT, CDR2 YYEEEE. The CDR3 consists of 14 residues. The CDR3 spells CASSAGGSFYEQYF. CDR3 sequence (DNA): TGTGCCAGCAGCGCAGGGGGTAGTTTCTACGAGCAGTACTTC. The full variable domain, completed using reference TRBV5-6 and TRBJ2-7, is DAGVTQSPTHLIKTRGQQVTLRCSPKSGHDTVSWYQQALGQGPQFIFQYYEEEERQRGNFPDRFSGHQFPNYSSELNVNALLLGDSALYLCASSAGGSFYEQYFGPGTRLTVT.

By sample share, this clonotype is medium-sized. V and J are TRBV6-6 and TRBJ2-1; TRBD2 might be the D (5 bases). V was pared by 5 bases and J by 0 bases, with 20 bases between. CDR1 and CDR2 (germline): MNHNY, SVGAGI (reference sequence). The CDR3 covers 18 residues. The CDR3 is CASSQPTFASGSYNEQFF. DNA for the CDR3: TGTGCCAGCAGTCAACCTACCTTTGCGAGCGGCTCCTACAATGAGCAGTTCTTC.

Of note for this clonotype: This may arise from a read error, as a much more abundant clone is one base away. The rearrangement uses TRBV2 and TRBJ1-4, with D unresolved. This CDR3 is 15 amino acids long. Germline V lookup: CDR1 SNHLY, CDR2 FYNNEI. Between the trimmed V and J ends, which lost 1 base and 5 bases, there was a span of 11 bases. CDR3 nucleotides: TGTGCCAGCAGTGAAGACGCCATCCCAAATGAAAAACTGTTTTTT. Translation: CASSEDAIPNEKLFF. Complete variable domain (other parts from reference TRBV2 and TRBJ1-4): EPEVTQTPSHQVTQMGQEVILRCVPISNHLYFYWYRQILGQKVEFLVSFYNNEISEKSEIFDDQFSVERPDGSNFTLKIRSTKLEDSAMYFCASSEDAIPNEKLFFGSGTQLSVL.

The chain joins TRBV12-3 or TRBV12-4 to TRBJ2-5, with D perhaps matching TRBD1 (6 bases). Trimming stripped 6 bases from V and 5 bases from J, with 19 bases between. The CDR3 loop spans 15 amino acids. DNA for the CDR3: TGTGCCAGCAGCCTAGATTCTGGGGGCTGGGAGACCCAGTACTTC. The encoded protein is CASSLDSGGWETQYF.

With respect to this clonotype: A much larger clone sits a single nucleotide away, making a read error possible. The chain combines TRBV20-1 with TRBJ2-7; 9 bases match TRBD2. Germline values: CDR1 DFQATT, CDR2 SNEGSKA (reference sequence). The CDR3 consists of 17 residues. The CDR3 loop is CNATASGTKRIAYEQYF. The CDR3 nucleotides read TGCAATGCTACGGCTAGCGGGACTAAACGCATAGCCTACGAGCAGTACTTC.

Relative to its sample, this clonotype is medium-sized. V gene TRBV30 combines with J gene TRBJ1-3; D is unclear. V gave up 4 bases and J gave up 9 bases, with 13 bases separating them. CDR1 GTSNPN and CDR2 SVGIG come from the germline V gene (reference sequence). This CDR3 spans 12 amino acids. The DNA of the CDR3 is TGTGCCTGGAACGAGTCGCCGCTCACCATATATTTT. This sequence encodes CAWNESPLTIYF. The variable domain in full, completed from reference TRBV30 and TRBJ1-3, reads SQTIHQWPATLVQPVGSPLSLECTVEGTSNPNLYWYRQAAGRGLQLLFYSVGIGQISSEVPQNLSASRPQDRQFILSSKKLLLSDSGFYLCAWNESPLTIYFGEGSWLTVV.